The rows below give T cell receptor beta chains drawn from one sample of a study of beta chain features in type 1 diabetes. Produced via immunoSEQ multiplex PCR; TCRdb's table is partial and in-frame only. This sample has over 700,000 clones, with about 17% found just once. Sequencing used naive CD4+ T cells from blood. These receptors were taken from a young woman in good health. Both conserved end residues are part of each CDR3. The D gene is left open where the match is weak. Expanded clones are given a class, and other clones once, few, many or no size at all.

V gene	D gene	clone size	J gene	CDR3 DNA	CDR3 protein
TRBV25-1	TRBD1	.	TRBJ2-1	TGTGCCAGCAGTGTACAGGGGGGCGATGAGCAGTTCTTC	CASSVQGGDEQFF
TRBV20-1	.	few	TRBJ2-5	TGCAGTGCCACCACCTCGGAGACCCAGTACTTC	CSATTSETQYF
TRBV7-2	TRBD1	.	TRBJ2-5	TGTGCCAGCAGCTCCTACGGACAGGGAGAGACCCAGTACTTC	CASSSYGQGETQYF
TRBV28	.	few	TRBJ2-7	TGTGCCAGCAGTTTAAGGGGCGAGCAGTACTTC	CASSLRGEQYF
TRBV11-2	TRBD1	few	TRBJ1-2	TGTGCCAGCAGCCGGGGACAGAACTATGGCTACACCTTC	CASSRGQNYGYTF
TRBV5-1	TRBD1	.	TRBJ2-7	TGCGCCAGCAGCTTGGCCGGTGGGACAGGGACCTTAAATTACGAGCAGTACTTC	CASSLAGGTGTLNYEQYF
TRBV7-2	TRBD2	few	TRBJ2-3	TGTGCCAGCAGCTTAAGGACTAGCGGGAGGGACACAGATACGCAGTATTTT	CASSLRTSGRDTDTQYF
TRBV7-2	.	.	TRBJ1-1	TGTGCCAGCAGCTTAGGCAAAAACACTGAAGCTTTCTTT	CASSLGKNTEAFF
TRBV29-1	TRBD2	few	TRBJ2-3	TGCAGCGGAGAGGGACTAGCTGAGGACACAGATACGCAGTATTTT	CSGEGLAEDTDTQYF
TRBV6-6	.	.	TRBJ2-7	TGTGCCAGCATCAAAGGGACTGTAGCCTACGAGCAGTACTTC	CASIKGTVAYEQYF
TRBV11-1	.	few	TRBJ2-1	TGTGCCAGCAGTCCTCAGTGGCATGAGCAGTTCTTC	CASSPQWHEQFF
TRBV19	.	.	TRBJ1-5	TGTGCCAGCAGCTCACGATTGGGGACTATGAGCAATCAGCCCCAGCATTTT	CASSSRLGTMSNQPQHF
TRBV7-3	TRBD1	few	TRBJ1-4	TGTGCCAGCAGCCTCACCGGGACAGGTGGTGAAAAACTGTTTTTT	CASSLTGTGGEKLFF
TRBV11-3	.	.	TRBJ2-1	TGTGCCAGCAGCTTAAGAGGGCGGGATCGGAATGAGCAGTTCTTC	CASSLRGRDRNEQFF
TRBV2	.	few	TRBJ2-4	TGTGCCAGCAGTGACGGAGGGGGAAACATTCAGTACTTC	CASSDGGGNIQYF
TRBV27	TRBD2	.	TRBJ2-1	TGTGCCAGCAGCTCGGGAGGGGTTTTAAATGAGCAGTTCTTC	CASSSGGVLNEQFF
TRBV11-1	TRBD2	few	TRBJ2-5	TGTGCCAGCAGCTCGGATCGAGCGGGACAAGAGACCCAGTACTTC	CASSSDRAGQETQYF
TRBV7-9	TRBD2	few	TRBJ2-1	TGTGCCAGCAGCTTAGGCGGGGCGGGAGAAGCGGCTGAGCAGTTCTTC	CASSLGGAGEAAEQFF
TRBV28	TRBD2	.	TRBJ2-1	TGTGCCAGCAGTTTACGGAGCCAGCGCGGGGGCAATGAGCAGTTCTTC	CASSLRSQRGGNEQFF
TRBV6-1	.	.	TRBJ2-3	TGTGCCAGCAGCTCAGGGGAGACACGAGATACGCAGTATTTT	CASSSGETRDTQYF
TRBV9	.	.	TRBJ1-1	TGTGCCAGCAGCGTTGGATCGAACACTGAAGCTTTCTTT	CASSVGSNTEAFF
TRBV19	TRBD1	.	TRBJ2-1	TGTGCCAGTAGTACGAGACAGGGGAGGACCTACAATGAGCAGTTCTTC	CASSTRQGRTYNEQFF
TRBV7-9	.	few	TRBJ2-1	TGTGCCAGCAGCTTACTTGTTATAGCGCGGAATGAGCAGTTCTTC	CASSLLVIARNEQFF
TRBV6-5	.	.	TRBJ1-4	TGTGCCAGCAGTTACAGACAGCAAAATGAAAAACTGTTTTTT	CASSYRQQNEKLFF
TRBV7-2	.	.	TRBJ1-1	TGTGCCAGCAGCTTAGTTGGACAAAACACTGAAGCTTTCTTT	CASSLVGQNTEAFF
TRBV7-8	TRBD2	.	TRBJ2-2	TGTGCCAGCAGCTCGAAGGGACTAGCGGGAACGAACACCGGGGAGCTGTTTTTT	CASSSKGLAGTNTGELFF
TRBV2	.	.	TRBJ2-7	TGTGCCAGCAGTGAAGACACAACCTACGAGCAGTACTTC	CASSEDTTYEQYF
TRBV7-9	.	.	TRBJ1-2	TGTGCCAGCAGCGTATCAGTGCAGGGGCTGAAAGGCTACACCTTC	CASSVSVQGLKGYTF
TRBV7-2	TRBD2	few	TRBJ2-3	TGTGCCAGCAGATTGACTAGCGAAAACACAGATACGCAGTATTTT	CASRLTSENTDTQYF
TRBV18	TRBD1	.	TRBJ2-2	TGTGCCAGCTCACCGTTACAGGGGGCCGGGGAGCTGTTTTTT	CASSPLQGAGELFF
TRBV16	.	few	TRBJ1-1	TGTGCCAGCAGCAAGACGCTTGACACTGAAGCTTTCTTT	CASSKTLDTEAFF
TRBV7-2	.	.	TRBJ2-3	TGTGCCAGCGTGGCGGGATTGCCAGATACGCAGTATTTT	CASVAGLPDTQYF
TRBV20-1	.	.	TRBJ2-3	TGCAGTGCTAGAGTGCCAGATACGCAGTATTTT	CSARVPDTQYF
TRBV27	.	few	TRBJ2-7	TGTGCCAGCAGCACAAACCTAGGAGGACTGTACGAGCAGTACTTC	CASSTNLGGLYEQYF
TRBV5-1	TRBD2	.	TRBJ2-3	TGCGCCAGCAGCCGGGGCCGGGGCGGGAGTCGGGGCACAGATACGCAGTATTTT	CASSRGRGGSRGTDTQYF
TRBV15	.	.	TRBJ1-1	TGTGCCACCAGCAGAGTTGGGGGGGCTAGAGCTTTCTTT	CATSRVGGARAFF
TRBV28	.	.	TRBJ2-1	TGTGCCAGCAGCCCAGACAGCTACAATGAGCAGTTCTTC	CASSPDSYNEQFF
TRBV11-2	TRBD2	.	TRBJ2-1	TGTGCCAGCAGCTTACAGGGGACTAGCGGGAGTGAGCAGTTCTTC	CASSLQGTSGSEQFF
TRBV13	.	few	TRBJ2-7	TGTGCCAGCAGGGGGACGGGATCCTACGAGCAGTACTTC	CASRGTGSYEQYF
TRBV5-4	TRBD2	few	TRBJ2-3	TGTGCCAGCAGTATAGGACTAGCGGGGCCCCTAGATACGCAGTATTTT	CASSIGLAGPLDTQYF
TRBV18	.	.	TRBJ1-1	TGTGCCAGCTCACCTGGACTGAACACTGAAGCTTTCTTT	CASSPGLNTEAFF
TRBV7-9	TRBD2	.	TRBJ2-1	TGTGCCAGCAGCTTGAATAGCGGGAGTGGCGAGCAGTTCTTC	CASSLNSGSGEQFF
TRBV4-3	.	few	TRBJ2-7	TGCGCCAGCAGCCAAGGAGAACTCTACGAGGACTCGTCCTCCACCTACGAGCAGTACTTC	CASSQGELYEDSSSTYEQYF
TRBV12-2	.	few	TRBJ1-2	TGTGCAAGTCGCTTAGCGGTGGCAGCGGAGGGTAACTATGGCTACACCTTC	CASRLAVAAEGNYGYTF
TRBV7-9	.	.	TRBJ2-5	TGTGCCAGCAGCCCAGGGGAGTGGCGTTTGGAGACCCAGTACTTC	CASSPGEWRLETQYF
TRBV19	.	.	TRBJ2-4	TGTGCCAGTGGGAAAAGTGGCAGGGTAAACATTCAGTACTTC	CASGKSGRVNIQYF
TRBV27	.	.	TRBJ2-6	TGTGCCAGCAGAAGAGACAGGATCTCTGGGGCCAACGTCCTGACTTTC	CASRRDRISGANVLTF
TRBV2	.	.	TRBJ2-2	TGTGCCAGCGTCAGATCACTCGGGGAGCTGTTTTTT	CASVRSLGELFF
TRBV19	TRBD2	few	TRBJ2-2	TGTGCCAGTAGTATGCGCACTAGCGGGGGTTCTAGGGAGCTGTTTTTT	CASSMRTSGGSRELFF
TRBV2	.	few	TRBJ1-5	TGTGCCAGCAGTGAAACAGTAGGGTTCAATCAGCCCCAGCATTTT	CASSETVGFNQPQHF
TRBV18	TRBD2	.	TRBJ2-7	TGTGCCAGCTCGGCACTAGCGGGAGGGCCCTACGAGCAGTACTTC	CASSALAGGPYEQYF
TRBV2	.	few	TRBJ2-7	TGTGCCAGCAGTGAATGGGACGAGCAGTACTTC	CASSEWDEQYF
TRBV27	TRBD1	few	TRBJ2-2	TGTGCCAGCAGTTCTAGGACAGGGATCACCGGGGAGCTGTTTTTT	CASSSRTGITGELFF
TRBV7-8	TRBD2	.	TRBJ2-1	TGTGCCAGCAGCTTAAGGGGACTAGCGGGAGCCTACAATGAGCAGTTCTTC	CASSLRGLAGAYNEQFF
TRBV27	.	.	TRBJ2-6	TGTGCCAGCAGTTTACGTACCTCAGGGGCCAACGTCCTGACTTTC	CASSLRTSGANVLTF
TRBV5-4	.	.	TRBJ2-2	TGTGCCAGCAGCTCACAGCGTACCGGGGAGCTGTTTTTT	CASSSQRTGELFF
TRBV28	.	.	TRBJ2-1	TGTGCCAGCAGCCCGAGTTGGGGATTCCTCAATGAGCAGTTCTTC	CASSPSWGFLNEQFF
TRBV7-2	.	few	TRBJ2-2	TGTGCCAGCAGCTTACAACTGGCCCAGAACACCGGGGAGCTGTTTTTT	CASSLQLAQNTGELFF
TRBV6-5	.	.	TRBJ2-2	TGTGCCAGCAGTTACTCCCAAACGGCTACCGGGGAGCTGTTTTTT	CASSYSQTATGELFF